The sequence of this T cell receptor (beta chain) was determined in a study of cytomegalovirus exposure and HLA in healthy donors. Study conclusions and caveats: Excluded: some indistinguishable V segments such as TRBV6-2 and TRBV6-3. Later on, an analysis tied over 15,000 TCR beta sequences to HLA alleles at 0.05 false discovery rate.

V was clipped by 4 bases and J by 4 bases; unmatched bases: 3. The CDR3 loop spans 13 amino acids. Germline loops: CDR1 MNHEY, CDR2 SMNVEV (reference sequence). PCR employed 60 Vbeta and 13 Jbeta primers. The data were produced by immunoSEQ multiplex PCR, yet TCRdb's version contains in-frame clones alone and is incomplete. The sample data list tens of thousands of clones. Comments on this clone: What it binds is unknown.

The V and J genes are TRBV27 and TRBJ2-5, with 7 positions matching TRBD2. This clonotype originated in a man in his forties in good health and CMV-seropositive. The material sequenced was PBMCs. CDR3 residues: CASSSGEGETQYF. The CDR3 nucleotides are TGTGCCAGCAGTTCCGGGGAGGGAGAGACCCAGTACTTC.